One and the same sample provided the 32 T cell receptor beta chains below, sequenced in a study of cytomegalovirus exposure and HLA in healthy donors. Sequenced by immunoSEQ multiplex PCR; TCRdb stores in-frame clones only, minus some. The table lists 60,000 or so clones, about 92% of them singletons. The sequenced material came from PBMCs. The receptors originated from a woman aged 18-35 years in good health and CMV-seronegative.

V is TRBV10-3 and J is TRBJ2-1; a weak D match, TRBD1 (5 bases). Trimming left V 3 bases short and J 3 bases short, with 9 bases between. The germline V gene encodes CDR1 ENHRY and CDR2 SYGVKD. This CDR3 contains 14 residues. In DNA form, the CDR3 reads TGTGCCATCAGTGATAAGGGGCACTACAATGAGCAGTTCTTC. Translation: CAISDKGHYNEQFF.

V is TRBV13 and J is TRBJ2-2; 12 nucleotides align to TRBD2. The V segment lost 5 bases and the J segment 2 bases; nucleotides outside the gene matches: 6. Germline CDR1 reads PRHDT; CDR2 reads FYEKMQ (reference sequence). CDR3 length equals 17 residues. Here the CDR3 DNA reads TGTGCCAGCAGCCCTAGGACTAGCGGGGCCAACACCGGGGAGCTGTTTTTT. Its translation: CASSPRTSGANTGELFF.

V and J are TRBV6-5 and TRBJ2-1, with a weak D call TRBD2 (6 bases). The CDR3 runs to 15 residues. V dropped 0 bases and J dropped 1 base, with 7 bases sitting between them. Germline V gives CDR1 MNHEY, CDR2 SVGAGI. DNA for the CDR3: TGTGCCAGCAGTTACTCGAGCGGGTCCTACAATGAGCAGTTCTTC. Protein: CASSYSSGSYNEQFF.

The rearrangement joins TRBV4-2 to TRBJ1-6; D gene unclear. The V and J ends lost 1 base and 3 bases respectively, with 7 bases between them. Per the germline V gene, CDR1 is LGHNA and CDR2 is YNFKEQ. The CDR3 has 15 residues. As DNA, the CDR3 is TGTGCCAGCAGCCAAGTACAGATCTATAATTCACCCCTCCACTTT. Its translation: CASSQVQIYNSPLHF.

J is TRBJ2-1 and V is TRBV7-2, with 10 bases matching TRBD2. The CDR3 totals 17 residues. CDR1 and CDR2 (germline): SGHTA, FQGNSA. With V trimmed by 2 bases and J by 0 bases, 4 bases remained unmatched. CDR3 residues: CASSLRLAGLSYNEQFF. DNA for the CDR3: TGTGCCAGCAGCTTAAGACTAGCGGGTCTCTCCTACAATGAGCAGTTCTTC.

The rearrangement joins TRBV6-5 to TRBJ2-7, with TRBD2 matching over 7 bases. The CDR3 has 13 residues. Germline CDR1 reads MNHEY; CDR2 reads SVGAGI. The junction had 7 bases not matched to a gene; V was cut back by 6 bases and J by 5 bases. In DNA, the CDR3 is TGTGCCAGCAGAGGCGGGAGTGGCGACGAGCAGTACTTC. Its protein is CASRGGSGDEQYF.

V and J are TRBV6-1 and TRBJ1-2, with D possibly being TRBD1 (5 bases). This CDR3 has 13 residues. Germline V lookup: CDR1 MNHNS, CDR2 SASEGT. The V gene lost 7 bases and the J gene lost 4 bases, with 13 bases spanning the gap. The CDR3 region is CASKVTAGYGYTF. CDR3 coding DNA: TGTGCCAGCAAGGTGACAGCGGGCTATGGCTACACCTTC.

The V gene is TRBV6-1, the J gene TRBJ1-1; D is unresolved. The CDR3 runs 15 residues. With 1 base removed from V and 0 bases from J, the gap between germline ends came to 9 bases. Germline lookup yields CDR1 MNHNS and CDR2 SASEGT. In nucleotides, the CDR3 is TGTGCCAGCAGTGAAGGAGGGATCATGAACACTGAAGCTTTCTTT. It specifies CASSEGGIMNTEAFF.

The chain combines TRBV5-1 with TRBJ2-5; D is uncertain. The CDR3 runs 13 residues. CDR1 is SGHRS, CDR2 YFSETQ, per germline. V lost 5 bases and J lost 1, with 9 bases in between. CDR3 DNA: TGCGCCAGCAGTTATCAGGCCCAAGAGACCCAGTACTTC. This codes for CASSYQAQETQYF.

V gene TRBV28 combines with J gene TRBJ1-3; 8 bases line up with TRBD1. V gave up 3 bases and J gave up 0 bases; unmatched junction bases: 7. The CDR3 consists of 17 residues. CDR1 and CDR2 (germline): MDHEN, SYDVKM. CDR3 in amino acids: CASSFYQDRDSGNTIYF. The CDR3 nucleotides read TGTGCCAGCAGTTTTTATCAGGACAGGGACTCTGGAAACACCATATATTTT. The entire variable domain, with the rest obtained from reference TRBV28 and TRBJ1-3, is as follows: DVKVTQSSRYLVKRTGEKVFLECVQDMDHENMFWYRQDPGLGLRLIYFSYDVKMKEKGDIPEGYSVSREKKERFSLILESASTNQTSMYLCASSFYQDRDSGNTIYFGEGSWLTVV.

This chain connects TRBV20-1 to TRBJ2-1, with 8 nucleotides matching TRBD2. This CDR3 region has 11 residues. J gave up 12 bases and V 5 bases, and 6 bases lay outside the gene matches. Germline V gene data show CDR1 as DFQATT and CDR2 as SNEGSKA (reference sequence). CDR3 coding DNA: TGCAGTGCTCTTTACCGGGAGGGGCAGTTCTTC. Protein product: CSALYREGQFF.

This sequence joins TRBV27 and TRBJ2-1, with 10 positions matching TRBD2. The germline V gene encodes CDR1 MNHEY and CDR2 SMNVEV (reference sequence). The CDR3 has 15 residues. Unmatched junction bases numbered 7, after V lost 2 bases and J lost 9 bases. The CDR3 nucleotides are TGTGCCAGCAGTTTAAGCGGGAGGGCCGCGATTGAGCAGTTCTTC. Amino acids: CASSLSGRAAIEQFF.

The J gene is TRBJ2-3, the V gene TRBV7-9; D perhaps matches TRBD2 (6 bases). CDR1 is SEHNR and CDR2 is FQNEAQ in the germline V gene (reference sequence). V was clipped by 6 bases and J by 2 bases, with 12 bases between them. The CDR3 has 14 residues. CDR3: CASSRDSNTDTQYF. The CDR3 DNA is TGTGCCAGCAGTCGGGACTCTAACACAGATACGCAGTATTTT.

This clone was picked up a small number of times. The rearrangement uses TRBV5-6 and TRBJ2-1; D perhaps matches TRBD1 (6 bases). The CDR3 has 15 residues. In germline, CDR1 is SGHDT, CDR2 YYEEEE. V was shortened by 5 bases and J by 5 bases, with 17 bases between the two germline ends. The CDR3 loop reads CASRRVGGQDNEQFF. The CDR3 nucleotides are TGTGCCAGCAGGCGCGTTGGGGGCCAGGACAATGAGCAGTTCTTC.

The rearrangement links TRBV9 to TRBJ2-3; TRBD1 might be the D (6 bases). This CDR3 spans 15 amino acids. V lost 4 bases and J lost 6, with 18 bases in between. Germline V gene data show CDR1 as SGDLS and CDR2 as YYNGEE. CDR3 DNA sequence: TGTGCCAGCAGCACCAGGGGAGAGGACCCCGATACGCAGTATTTT. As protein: CASSTRGEDPDTQYF.

The DNA of the CDR3 is TGTGCCAGTAGCGTCGGGGGGAAGGGAGGTGAAAAACTGTTTTTT. It is translated as CASSVGGKGGEKLFF. The chain recombines TRBV19 with TRBJ1-4; possible D gene TRBD1, 5 bases. V shed 6 bases and J shed 7 bases, with 18 bases lying between them. The length of the CDR3 is 15 residues. Germline V lookup: CDR1 LNHDA, CDR2 SQIVND (reference sequence). Full variable domain (remainder filled in from reference TRBV19 and TRBJ1-4): DGGITQSPKYLFRKEGQNVTLSCEQNLNHDAMYWYRQDPGQGLRLIYYSQIVNDFQKGDIAEGYSVSREKKESFPLTVTSAQKNPTAFYLCASSVGGKGGEKLFFGSGTQLSVL.

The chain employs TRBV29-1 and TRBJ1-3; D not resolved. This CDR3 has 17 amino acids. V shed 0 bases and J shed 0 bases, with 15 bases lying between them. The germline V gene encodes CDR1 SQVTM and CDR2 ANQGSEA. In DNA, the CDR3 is TGCAGCGTTGAAGATCTTGGAGACGGCAGCTCTGGAAACACCATATATTTT. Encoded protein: CSVEDLGDGSSGNTIYF.

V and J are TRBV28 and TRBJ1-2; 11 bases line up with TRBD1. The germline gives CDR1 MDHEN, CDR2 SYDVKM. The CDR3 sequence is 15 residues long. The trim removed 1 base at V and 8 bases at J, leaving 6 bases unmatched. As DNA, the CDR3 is TGTGCCAGCAGTTTATCTGGGACAGGGGGAATCGGCTACACCTTC. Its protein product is CASSLSGTGGIGYTF.

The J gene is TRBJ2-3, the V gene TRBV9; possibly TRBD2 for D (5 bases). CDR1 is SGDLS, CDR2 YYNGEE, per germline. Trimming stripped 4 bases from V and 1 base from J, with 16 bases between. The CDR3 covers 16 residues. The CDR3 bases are TGTGCCAGCAGCCCCCGTGGGAGCTGGGGCACAGATACGCAGTATTTT. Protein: CASSPRGSWGTDTQYF.

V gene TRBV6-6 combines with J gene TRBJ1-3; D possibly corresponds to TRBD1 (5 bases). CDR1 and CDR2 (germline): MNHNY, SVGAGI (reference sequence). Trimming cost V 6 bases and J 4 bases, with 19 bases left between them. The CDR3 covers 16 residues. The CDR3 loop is CASRPRQSLQGNTIYF. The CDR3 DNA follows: TGTGCCAGCAGGCCAAGACAGAGCCTACAAGGAAACACCATATATTTT.

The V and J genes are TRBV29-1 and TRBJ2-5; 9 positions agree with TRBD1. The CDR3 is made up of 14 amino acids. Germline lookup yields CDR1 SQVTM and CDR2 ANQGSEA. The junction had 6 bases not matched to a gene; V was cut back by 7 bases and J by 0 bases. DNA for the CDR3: TGCAGCGCGAGGGACAGGGCTTACCAAGAGACCCAGTACTTC. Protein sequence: CSARDRAYQETQYF.

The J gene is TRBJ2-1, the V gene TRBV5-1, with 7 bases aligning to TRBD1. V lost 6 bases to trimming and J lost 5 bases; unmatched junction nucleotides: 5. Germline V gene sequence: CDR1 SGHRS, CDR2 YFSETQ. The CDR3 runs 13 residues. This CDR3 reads CASNRDSDNEQFF. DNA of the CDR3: TGCGCCAGCAACAGGGACAGCGACAATGAGCAGTTCTTC.

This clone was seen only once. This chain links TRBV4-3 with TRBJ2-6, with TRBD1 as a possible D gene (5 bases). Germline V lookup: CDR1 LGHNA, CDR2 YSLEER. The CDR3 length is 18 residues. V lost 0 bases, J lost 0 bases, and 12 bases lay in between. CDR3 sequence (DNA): TGCGCCAGCAGCCAAGATACAGGCTATCGCTCTGGGGCCAACGTCCTGACTTTC. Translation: CASSQDTGYRSGANVLTF.

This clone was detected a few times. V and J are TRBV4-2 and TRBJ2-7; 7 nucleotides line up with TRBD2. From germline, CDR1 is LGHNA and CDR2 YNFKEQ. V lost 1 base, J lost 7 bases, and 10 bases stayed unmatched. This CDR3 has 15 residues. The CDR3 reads CASSQGSREWREQYF. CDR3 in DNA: TGTGCCAGCAGCCAAGGCTCGCGGGAGTGGCGAGAGCAGTACTTC.

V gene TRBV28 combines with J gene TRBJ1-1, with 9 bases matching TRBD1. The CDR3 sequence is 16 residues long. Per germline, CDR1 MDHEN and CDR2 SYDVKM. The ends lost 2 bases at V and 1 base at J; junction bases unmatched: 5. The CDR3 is CASSLGTGSSNTEAFF. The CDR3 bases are TGTGCCAGCAGTTTAGGGACAGGGTCTTCGAACACTGAAGCTTTCTTT.

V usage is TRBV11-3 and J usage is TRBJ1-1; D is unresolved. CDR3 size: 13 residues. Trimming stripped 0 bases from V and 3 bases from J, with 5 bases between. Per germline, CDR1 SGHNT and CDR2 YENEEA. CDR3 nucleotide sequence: TGTGCCAGCAGCTTAGACGTTTACACTGAAGCTTTCTTT. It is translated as CASSLDVYTEAFF. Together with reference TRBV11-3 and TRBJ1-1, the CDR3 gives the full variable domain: EAGVVQSPRYKIIEKKQPVAFWCNPISGHNTLYWYLQNLGQGPELLIRYENEEAVDDSQLPKDRFSAERLKGVDSTLKIQPAELGDSAVYLCASSLDVYTEAFFGQGTRLTVV.

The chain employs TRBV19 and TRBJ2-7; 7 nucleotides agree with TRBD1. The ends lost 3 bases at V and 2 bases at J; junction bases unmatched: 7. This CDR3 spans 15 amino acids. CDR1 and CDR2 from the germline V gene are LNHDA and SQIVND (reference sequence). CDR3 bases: TGTGCCAGTAGTATCAGGGCCGGGACAGCCTACGAGCAGTACTTC. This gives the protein CASSIRAGTAYEQYF.

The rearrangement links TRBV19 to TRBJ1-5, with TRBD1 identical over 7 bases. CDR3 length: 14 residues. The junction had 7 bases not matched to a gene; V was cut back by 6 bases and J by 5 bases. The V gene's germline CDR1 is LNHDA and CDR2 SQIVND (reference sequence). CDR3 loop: CASRQTGVHQPQHF. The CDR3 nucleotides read TGTGCCAGTAGACAAACAGGGGTACATCAGCCCCAGCATTTT.

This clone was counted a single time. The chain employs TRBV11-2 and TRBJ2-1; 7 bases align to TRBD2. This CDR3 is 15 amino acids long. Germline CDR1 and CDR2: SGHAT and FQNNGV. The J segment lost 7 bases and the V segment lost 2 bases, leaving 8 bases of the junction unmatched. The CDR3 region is CASSLMAGVGNEQFF. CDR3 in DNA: TGTGCCAGCAGCTTAATGGCGGGAGTTGGTAATGAGCAGTTCTTC. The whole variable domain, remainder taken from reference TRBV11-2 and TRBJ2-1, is EAGVAQSPRYKIIEKRQSVAFWCNPISGHATLYWYQQILGQGPKLLIQFQNNGVVDDSQLPKDRFSAERLKGVDSTLKIQPAKLEDSAVYLCASSLMAGVGNEQFFGPGTRLTVL.

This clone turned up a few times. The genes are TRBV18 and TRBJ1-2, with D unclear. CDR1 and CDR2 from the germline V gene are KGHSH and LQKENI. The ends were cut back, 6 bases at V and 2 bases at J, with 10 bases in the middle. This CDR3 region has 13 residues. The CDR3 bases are TGTGCCAGCTCCCTAGACCTGAACTATGGCTACACCTTC. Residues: CASSLDLNYGYTF.

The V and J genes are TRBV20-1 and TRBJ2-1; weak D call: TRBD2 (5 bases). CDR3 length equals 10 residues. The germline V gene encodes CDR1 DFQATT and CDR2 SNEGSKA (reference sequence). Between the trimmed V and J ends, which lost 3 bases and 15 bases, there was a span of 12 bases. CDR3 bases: TGCAGTGCTAGCGGGGTAGCTGGGTTCTTC. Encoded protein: CSASGVAGFF.

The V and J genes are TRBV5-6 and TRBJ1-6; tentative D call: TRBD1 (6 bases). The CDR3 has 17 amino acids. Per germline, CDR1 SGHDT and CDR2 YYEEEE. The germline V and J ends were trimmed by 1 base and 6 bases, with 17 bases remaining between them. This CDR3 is CASSLLSPDSFNSPLHF. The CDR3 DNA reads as TGTGCCAGCAGCTTGTTAAGTCCGGACAGCTTTAATTCACCCCTCCACTTT.